Each of the 27 T cell receptor beta chains below was sequenced from the same sample in a study of spatial heterogeneity in lung cancer. The time point is: sample taken at primary tumor resection. No cell sorting; template was whole RNA from tumor, lung tissue or PBMC. Each CDR3 protein gets one entry after TCRdb re-called the 5' RACE reads with MiXCR. The sample contains 36,000 or so distinct CDR3 sequences, around 5.2% of which appear only once. This sample comprised PBMCs, obtained at surgery. The receptors derive from a female donor with early-stage non-small cell lung cancer.

Ten or more counts support this clonotype. The chain combines TRBV7-9 with TRBJ1-2, with a tentative D call TRBD1 (5 bases). CDR1 is SEHNR, CDR2 FQNEAQ, per germline (reference sequence). The CDR3 is 15 amino acids. Trimming removed 4 bases at V and 8 bases at J, with 20 bases between. The CDR3 loop reads CASSSSSGRGEGYTF. In DNA, the CDR3 is TGTGCCAGCAGCTCCTCCTCCGGGCGGGGCGAAGGCTACACCTTC.

This clonotype was picked up many times. This chain links TRBV15 with TRBJ2-1; D remains unclear. V was trimmed by 0 bases and J by 4 bases, leaving 16 bases between them. The CDR3 spans 17 residues. CDR1 and CDR2 (germline): LNHNV, YYDKDF (reference sequence). CDR3 amino acids: CATSRDLAWTEYNEQFF. CDR3 DNA: TGTGCCACCAGCAGAGATCTTGCCTGGACGGAATACAATGAGCAGTTCTTC.

This clonotype was counted ten times or more. The chain uses TRBV5-1 and TRBJ1-3, with 9 positions matching TRBD1. The germline V gene encodes CDR1 SGHRS and CDR2 YFSETQ. The CDR3 loop spans 16 amino acids. The V and J ends lost 3 bases and 0 bases, in that order; junction bases with no gene match: 4. In DNA, the CDR3 is TGCGCCAGCAGCTCCCTGGACAGGGGCTCTGGAAACACCATATATTTT. Translating it yields CASSSLDRGSGNTIYF. Variable domain in full (rest from reference TRBV5-1 and TRBJ1-3): KAGVTQTPRYLIKTRGQQVTLSCSPISGHRSVSWYQQTPGQGLQFLFEYFSETQRNKGNFPGRFSGRQFSNSRSEMNVSTLELGDSALYLCASSSLDRGSGNTIYFGEGSWLTVV.

This clonotype appeared many times. The chain employs TRBV29-1 and TRBJ2-2; 8 bases map to TRBD1. CDR3 length: 14 residues. Germline CDR1 is SQVTM and CDR2 is ANQGSEA. The V gene end was trimmed by 5 bases and the J gene end by 6 bases; junction bases not matched to a gene: 8. CDR3 protein: CSVTGQGIPGELFF. In DNA, the CDR3 is TGCAGCGTTACCGGACAGGGAATACCCGGGGAGCTGTTTTTT.

This clonotype was seen more than once but under ten times. CDR3 DNA: TGTGCCAGCAGTCGGACAGGGGGGTCCTACGAGCAGTACTTC. Translation: CASSRTGGSYEQYF. This chain uses TRBV12-3 or TRBV12-4 with TRBJ2-7; 10 nucleotides line up with TRBD1. The CDR3 length is 14 residues. V lost 5 bases, J lost 1 base, and 2 bases stayed unmatched.

This clonotype occurred many times. V is TRBV20-1 and J is TRBJ2-7; D not certain. Looked up from germline, CDR1 is DFQATT and CDR2 is SNEGSKA (reference sequence). This CDR3 spans 13 amino acids. V was clipped by 5 bases and J by 0 bases, with 11 bases between them. CDR3 sequence: CSAGPSYSYEQYF. The CDR3 region has the DNA TGCAGTGCTGGACCAAGTTACTCCTACGAGCAGTACTTC.

This clonotype was seen many times. The CDR3 region has the DNA TGTGCCAGCACCAGACAGGGCGGTTCCAATCAGCCCCAGCATTTT. This encodes CASTRQGGSNQPQHF. The rearrangement links TRBV6-2 or TRBV6-3 to TRBJ1-5; 7 nucleotides match TRBD1. This CDR3 region has 15 residues. Germline V gives CDR1 MNHEY, CDR2 SVGEGT. V lost 7 bases, J lost 3 bases, and 9 bases stayed unmatched.

This clonotype was recorded at least ten times. CDR3 nucleotides: TGCGCCAGCAGCTTTGGGACGAGCCTGCGGTACCAAGAGACCCAGTACTTC. This gives the protein CASSFGTSLRYQETQYF. This chain uses TRBV5-1 with TRBJ2-5, with D possibly called TRBD1 or TRBD2 (5 bases each). The ends were cut back, 2 bases at V and 0 bases at J, with 17 bases in the middle. Germline assignment: CDR1 SGHRS and CDR2 YFSETQ. The length of the CDR3 is 17 residues.

The chain couples TRBV27 to TRBJ2-7, with D perhaps matching TRBD2 (5 bases). Germline V gene data show CDR1 as MNHEY and CDR2 as SMNVEV (reference sequence). The CDR3 loop spans 13 amino acids. Trimming took off 5 bases at V and 0 bases at J, with 8 bases between the two ends. The CDR3 DNA follows: TGTGCCAGCAGTCTCCGGGACTCCTACGAGCAGTACTTC. It is translated as CASSLRDSYEQYF.

This clonotype was seen many times. The rearrangement joins TRBV7-2 to TRBJ2-1; the match to TRBD2 covers 9 bases. V was clipped by 4 bases and J by 8 bases; unmatched bases: 9. The CDR3 consists of 15 residues. CDR1 is SGHTA and CDR2 is FQGNSA in the germline V gene. The CDR3 loop reads CASSSDGTSLHEQFF. For the CDR3, the DNA is TGTGCCAGCAGCTCAGACGGGACTAGCCTTCATGAGCAGTTCTTC. The whole variable domain, filled in from reference TRBV7-2 and TRBJ2-1, reads GAGVSQSPSNKVTEKGKDVELRCDPISGHTALYWYRQSLGQGLEFLIYFQGNSAPDKSGLPSDRFSAERTGGSVSTLTIQRTQQEDSAVYLCASSSDGTSLHEQFFGPGTRLTVL.

This clonotype appeared once. The chain employs TRBV20-1 and TRBJ2-7; TRBD2 aligns across 11 bases. This CDR3 comprises 16 residues. V was clipped by 3 bases and J by 3 bases; unmatched bases: 10. In germline, CDR1 is DFQATT, CDR2 SNEGSKA (reference sequence). The CDR3 here is CSARVPLAGVYYEQYF. The CDR3 nucleotides read TGCAGTGCTAGGGTCCCACTAGCGGGAGTTTACTACGAGCAGTACTTC.

This clonotype was seen a few times. The CDR3 sequence is CSASPAGKFYDEQFF. The CDR3 region has the DNA TGCAGTGCTAGTCCTGCGGGCAAGTTCTATGATGAGCAGTTCTTC. The V and J genes are TRBV20-1 and TRBJ2-1; D is possibly TRBD2 (5 bases). This CDR3 has 15 residues. Germline V gene data show CDR1 as DFQATT and CDR2 as SNEGSKA (reference sequence). The ends were cut back, 3 bases at V and 8 bases at J, with 20 bases in the middle.

This clonotype was observed many times. The chain is built from TRBV6-2 or TRBV6-3 and TRBJ2-7; 7 bases are a match to TRBD1. The V gene end was trimmed by 5 bases and the J gene end by 3 bases; junction bases not matched to a gene: 7. The CDR3 runs 14 residues. Looked up from germline, CDR1 is MNHEY and CDR2 is SVGEGT. The CDR3 spells CASSTGDSLYEQYF. CDR3 bases: TGTGCCAGCAGTACCGGGGACAGCCTCTACGAGCAGTACTTC.

The table lists this clonotype with many counts. The chain joins TRBV20-1 to TRBJ2-7, with 7 bases lining up with TRBD1. The CDR3 consists of 15 residues. V lost 5 bases and J lost 2; bases outside the gene matches: 12. CDR1 and CDR2 from the germline V gene are DFQATT and SNEGSKA (reference sequence). CDR3 residues: CSASDRVRNPYEQYF. The DNA of the CDR3 is TGCAGTGCTTCCGACAGGGTTCGAAATCCCTACGAGCAGTACTTC.

This clonotype was seen a handful of times. V and J are TRBV24-1 and TRBJ2-1, with 9 bases lining up with TRBD1. V was clipped by 4 bases and J by 7 bases; unmatched bases: 7. The CDR3 loop spans 15 amino acids. Looked up from germline, CDR1 is KGHDR and CDR2 is SFDVKD. The CDR3 spells CATSDSGTGSNEQFF. CDR3 DNA: TGTGCCACCAGTGACTCCGGGACAGGGTCGAATGAGCAGTTCTTC.

There are many counts of this clonotype. The gene calls are TRBV12-3 or TRBV12-4 and TRBJ2-3; either TRBD1 or TRBD2 may supply D (5 bases each). Trimming left V 8 bases short and J 12 bases short, with 9 bases between. The CDR3 sequence is 9 residues long. CDR3 loop: CASGGPQYF. The CDR3 nucleotides read TGTGCCAGCGGGGGACCCCAGTATTTT.

This clonotype turned up a few times. The gene calls are TRBV28 and TRBJ2-3; D not certain. In germline, CDR1 is MDHEN, CDR2 SYDVKM. This CDR3 has 12 amino acids. Trimming took 7 bases from V and 1 from J, leaving 6 bases between them. The CDR3 DNA reads TGTGCCAGCACAGGAGGCACAGATACGCAGTATTTT. It encodes CASTGGTDTQYF.

The rearrangement joins TRBV5-1 to TRBJ1-4; D is uncertain. This CDR3 contains 15 residues. The V gene's germline CDR1 is SGHRS and CDR2 YFSETQ. V was clipped by 1 base and J by 3 bases, with 10 bases between them. This CDR3 is CASSLMTTPNEKLFF. DNA for the CDR3: TGCGCCAGCAGCTTGATGACGACCCCTAATGAAAAACTGTTTTTT. Complete variable domain (other parts from reference TRBV5-1 and TRBJ1-4): KAGVTQTPRYLIKTRGQQVTLSCSPISGHRSVSWYQQTPGQGLQFLFEYFSETQRNKGNFPGRFSGRQFSNSRSEMNVSTLELGDSALYLCASSLMTTPNEKLFFGSGTQLSVL.

This clonotype was picked up many times. The V and J genes are TRBV5-5 and TRBJ1-1, with 7 positions matching TRBD1. The germline CDR1 and CDR2 sequences are SGHKS and YYEKEE (reference sequence). With 0 bases clipped from V and 0 bases from J, the junction kept 2 bases outside the gene matches. There are 15 residues in the CDR3. The CDR3 here is CASSLVTGMNTEAFF. The CDR3 coding sequence is TGTGCCAGCAGCTTGGTGACAGGGATGAACACTGAAGCTTTCTTT. Based on the CDR3 plus reference TRBV5-5 and TRBJ1-1, the full variable domain is DAGVTQSPTHLIKTRGQQVTLRCSPISGHKSVSWYQQVLGQGPQFIFQYYEKEERGRGNFPDRFSARQFPNYSSELNVNALLLGDSALYLCASSLVTGMNTEAFFGQGTRLTVV.

This clonotype was counted ten times or more. This chain links TRBV5-5 with TRBJ1-6; no clear D gene. CDR3 length equals 13 residues. Deletions cut 1 base from V and 10 bases from J, with 9 bases between. Looked up from germline, CDR1 is SGHKS and CDR2 is YYEKEE (reference sequence). CDR3 in DNA: TGTGCCAGCAGCTTGATTACAGTCTCACCCCTCCACTTT. It translates to CASSLITVSPLHF.

This chain links TRBV4-2 with TRBJ2-3; D remains unclear. V was pared by 4 bases and J by 0 bases, with 11 bases between. Germline-derived CDR1 and CDR2 are LGHNA and YNFKEQ. CDR3 length: 15 residues. The CDR3 DNA is TGTGCCAGCAGCCCCCGGATCGAAAGCACAGATACGCAGTATTTT. As protein: CASSPRIESTDTQYF.

This clonotype was seen more than once but under ten times. The chain links TRBV7-8 to TRBJ1-1, with 7 bases lining up with TRBD1. This CDR3 has 15 amino acids. Looked up from germline, CDR1 is SGHVS and CDR2 is FQNEAQ. Trimming at V came to 5 bases and at J to 5 bases, leaving 11 bases not matched to a gene. The CDR3 region is CASSQIPGRGTEAFF. DNA for the CDR3: TGTGCCAGCAGCCAGATTCCGGGCAGGGGGACTGAAGCTTTCTTT.

Many counts were recorded for this clonotype. The V gene is TRBV29-1, the J gene TRBJ2-3, with 12 bases fitting TRBD2. CDR3 size: 15 residues. The germline V gene has CDR1 SQVTM and CDR2 ANQGSEA. V lost 2 bases to trimming and J lost 4 bases; unmatched junction nucleotides: 4. CDR3 sequence: CSVENRLAGADTQYF. CDR3 nucleotide sequence: TGCAGCGTTGAAAACCGACTAGCGGGAGCAGATACGCAGTATTTT.

The chain is built from TRBV6-5 and TRBJ2-3; 9 bases align to TRBD2. V trimming: 6 bases; J trimming: 1 base; junction bases outside the gene matches: 2. CDR3 size: 14 residues. Germline CDR1 and CDR2: MNHEY and SVGAGI. Written as DNA, the CDR3 is TGTGCCAGCAGCCGGACTAGCGGCACAGATACGCAGTATTTT. It is translated as CASSRTSGTDTQYF.

This clonotype has at least ten counts. J is TRBJ1-2 and V is TRBV5-1; TRBD1 agrees at 7 bases. Germline CDR1 is SGHRS and CDR2 is YFSETQ. The CDR3 is 14 residues long. Trimming removed 7 bases from V and 5 bases from J; junction bases left unmatched: 11. The CDR3 spells CASEATGAGYGYTF. The CDR3 DNA reads as TGCGCCAGCGAAGCCACAGGGGCAGGATATGGCTACACCTTC. Full variable domain (rest looked up from reference TRBV5-1 and TRBJ1-2): KAGVTQTPRYLIKTRGQQVTLSCSPISGHRSVSWYQQTPGQGLQFLFEYFSETQRNKGNFPGRFSGRQFSNSRSEMNVSTLELGDSALYLCASEATGAGYGYTFGSGTRLTVV.

This clonotype has a count of ten or more. The chain couples TRBV18 to TRBJ1-6; 9 bases line up with TRBD1. The CDR3 has 16 amino acids. Germline loops: CDR1 KGHSH, CDR2 LQKENI. V gave up 4 bases and J gave up 6 bases; unmatched junction bases: 7. CDR3 loop: CASSQSTGGSNSPLHF. In DNA, the CDR3 is TGTGCCAGCTCACAAAGTACAGGGGGCTCTAATTCACCCCTCCACTTT.

The chain is built from TRBV20-1 and TRBJ2-3; 15 nucleotides agree with TRBD2. After removal of 6 bases from V and 4 bases from J, the junction contained 14 bases not matched to a gene. CDR3 length: 18 residues. Germline V gene sequence: CDR1 DFQATT, CDR2 SNEGSKA (reference sequence). CDR3 sequence (DNA): TGCAGTGCGGTTGACAGGGGACTAGCGGGGGGTCATCCAGATACGCAGTATTTT. This encodes CSAVDRGLAGGHPDTQYF.